These 27 T cell receptor beta chains originate from one sample sequenced in a study of blood T cell repertoires in COVID-19. The repertoire was sequenced with immunoSEQ multiplex PCR; TCRdb's copy has only in-frame clones and lacks some. The sample includes 60,000 to 90,000 clones, more than 60% of them seen just once. Sequenced material: peripheral blood. The receptors were sampled from a man in his sixties with acute or convalescent COVID-19.

This clone came up a few times. The chain links TRBV3-1 (or the pseudogene TRBV3-2) to TRBJ2-7; 7 bases align to TRBD1. Germline V CDR1 and CDR2: LGHDT, YNNKEL (reference sequence). With 2 bases clipped from V and 6 bases from J, the junction kept 4 bases outside the gene matches. The CDR3 has 13 residues. CDR3: CASSQNRGTEQYV. For the CDR3, the DNA is TGTGCCAGCAGCCAAAACAGGGGTACCGAGCAGTACGTC.

The chain joins TRBV7-9 to TRBJ2-1; 7 bases agree with TRBD1. Germline CDR1 is SEHNR and CDR2 is FQNEAQ (reference sequence). With 5 bases clipped from V and 1 base from J, the junction kept 5 bases outside the gene matches. The CDR3 sequence is 15 residues long. CDR3 sequence: CASSPTGESYNEQFF. CDR3 nucleotides: TGTGCCAGCAGCCCCACAGGGGAGTCCTACAATGAGCAGTTCTTC.

The chain links TRBV6-1 to TRBJ2-1, with 7 bases aligning to TRBD1. The germline CDR1 and CDR2 sequences are MNHNS and SASEGT. Losses at the gene ends were 0 bases for V and 6 bases for J; bases not matched to a gene: 8. The CDR3 extends over 16 amino acids. Here the CDR3 DNA reads TGTGCCAGCAGTGAAGCCCTGGGGACAGTATCCAATGAGCAGTTCTTC. It translates to CASSEALGTVSNEQFF.

This rearrangement joins TRBV9 to TRBJ2-7; 7 nucleotides match TRBD1. V lost 4 bases and J lost 0; bases outside the gene matches: 4. The CDR3 length is 14 residues. From germline, CDR1 is SGDLS and CDR2 YYNGEE. The CDR3 spells CASSSGTASYEQYF. The CDR3 DNA follows: TGTGCCAGCAGCTCCGGGACAGCCTCCTACGAGCAGTACTTC.

The chain uses TRBV10-3 and TRBJ2-7; 12 nucleotides agree with TRBD1. Germline CDR1 ENHRY, CDR2 SYGVKD. The CDR3 totals 13 residues. The V segment lost 8 bases and the J segment 6 bases; nucleotides outside the gene matches: 5. CDR3 DNA sequence: TGTGCCATCGCGGGACAGGGGGCGGCCGAGCAGTACGTC. Protein sequence: CAIAGQGAAEQYV.

The chain uses TRBV19 and TRBJ2-3, with 9 bases identical to TRBD2. V trimming: 6 bases; J trimming: 1 base; junction bases outside the gene matches: 8. The CDR3 runs 16 residues. The germline CDR1 and CDR2 sequences are LNHDA and SQIVND (reference sequence). CDR3 sequence reads: CASRRHERGGTDTQYF. The CDR3 region has the DNA TGTGCCAGTAGACGGCACGAGCGGGGGGGCACAGATACGCAGTATTTT.

The V gene is TRBV9, the J gene TRBJ2-3, with D unclear. Germline CDR1 SGDLS, CDR2 YYNGEE. Between the trimmed V and J ends, which lost 0 bases and 2 bases, there was a span of 13 bases. The CDR3 is made up of 16 amino acids. The DNA of the CDR3 is TGTGCCAGCAGCGTAGATCCTCCGGGTTCCACAGATACGCAGTATTTT. It is translated as CASSVDPPGSTDTQYF.

This chain connects TRBV6-5 to TRBJ2-2; 7 positions agree with TRBD2. CDR1 is MNHEY, CDR2 SVGAGI, per germline. The CDR3 consists of 12 residues. V shed 10 bases and J 7 bases; nucleotides not matched to a gene: 6. The CDR3 DNA follows: TGTGCCACCGCGGGGGATATCGGGGAGCTGTTTTTT. Residues: CATAGDIGELFF.

This clone was seen only once. The V gene is TRBV7-3, the J gene TRBJ2-4; 7 bases are a match to TRBD1. The CDR3 consists of 18 residues. J gave up 1 base and V 2 bases, and 11 bases lay outside the gene matches. Germline-derived CDR1 and CDR2 are SGHTA and FQGTGA. The CDR3 sequence is CASSLYVGQAGAKNIQYF. In DNA form, the CDR3 reads TGTGCCAGCAGCTTATATGTCGGACAGGCTGGGGCCAAAAACATTCAGTACTTC. Drawing the rest from reference TRBV7-3 and TRBJ2-4, the complete variable domain is GAGVSQTPSNKVTEKGKYVELRCDPISGHTALYWYRQSLGQGPEFLIYFQGTGAADDSGLPNDRFFAVRPEGSVSTLKIQRTERGDSAVYLCASSLYVGQAGAKNIQYFGAGTRLSVL.

The V and J genes are TRBV14 and TRBJ1-1, with 7 bases lining up with TRBD1. The CDR3 extends over 14 amino acids. Trimming removed 5 bases from V and 1 base from J; junction bases left unmatched: 4. Germline-derived CDR1 and CDR2 are SGHDN and FVKESK. The DNA of the CDR3 is TGTGCCAGCAGCACACAGGGGCCGAACACTGAAGCTTTCTTT. It is translated as CASSTQGPNTEAFF.

This clone has only a few counts. The rearrangement uses TRBV12-2 and TRBJ1-5; the table's D gene call, TRBD1, was not cross checked with the DNA. TRBV12-2 is a pseudogene segment. The CDR3 spans 18 residues. The DNA of the CDR3 is TGTGCAAGTCGCTTAGGTCTCCGTTTCGACAGGGACAATCAGCCCCAGCATTTT. This codes for CASRLGLRFDRDNQPQHF.

This clone has just a few counts. The chain joins TRBV13 to TRBJ2-6; TRBD1 matches at 8 bases. The CDR3 consists of 18 residues. The germline gives CDR1 PRHDT, CDR2 FYEKMQ (reference sequence). J was trimmed by 2 bases and V by 1 base; bases with no gene match: 7. The CDR3 sequence: CASSLDGQGLAGANVLTF. CDR3 DNA: TGTGCCAGCAGCTTAGATGGACAGGGCTTAGCTGGGGCCAACGTCCTGACTTTC.

This clone has only a few counts. J is TRBJ1-2 and V is TRBV3-1 (or the pseudogene TRBV3-2); a possible D gene is TRBD1 (5 bases). The V gene's germline CDR1 is LGHDT and CDR2 YNNKEL (reference sequence). The CDR3 extends over 15 amino acids. V lost 0 bases, J lost 0 bases, and 8 bases lay in between. CDR3 region: CASSQDATANYGYTF. Here the CDR3 DNA reads TGTGCCAGCAGCCAAGATGCGACAGCTAACTATGGCTACACCTTC.

A few counts support this clone. V and J are TRBV3-1 (or the pseudogene TRBV3-2) and TRBJ2-7; the match to TRBD2 covers 11 bases. The germline V gene encodes CDR1 LGHDT and CDR2 YNNKEL (reference sequence). The CDR3 runs to 15 residues. Losses at the gene ends were 4 bases for V and 4 bases for J; bases not matched to a gene: 6. CDR3 DNA: TGTGCCAGCAGCCCGATAGCGGGAGGGAGGTACGAGCAGTACTTC. Translation gives CASSPIAGGRYEQYF.

The chain combines TRBV5-1 with TRBJ1-3; tentative D call: TRBD1 (5 bases). V was shortened by 5 bases and J by 3 bases, with 15 bases between the two germline ends. Germline V gene lookup returns CDR1 SGHRS and CDR2 YFSETQ. The CDR3 is 15 amino acids. CDR3 in amino acids: CASSWEGNFGNTIYF. CDR3 sequence (DNA): TGCGCCAGCAGTTGGGAGGGGAACTTTGGAAACACCATATATTTT.

This sequence joins TRBV6-5 and TRBJ2-7; TRBD2 agrees at 8 bases. V lost 7 bases, J lost 4 bases, and 6 bases stayed unmatched. Germline CDR1 reads MNHEY; CDR2 reads SVGAGI. The CDR3 is made up of 13 amino acids. The CDR3 region has the DNA TGTGCCAGCATCCCCGGGGGGGGGTACGAGCAGTACGTC. As protein: CASIPGGGYEQYV.

The chain carries TRBV9 and TRBJ2-1, with 7 bases fitting TRBD1. The CDR3 spans 15 residues. V lost 2 bases, J lost 5 bases, and 7 bases stayed unmatched. Germline V gene lookup returns CDR1 SGDLS and CDR2 YYNGEE. The CDR3 nucleotides are TGTGCCAGCAGCGTCCAGGCAGGGGGAGACAATGAGCAGTTCTTC. Protein sequence: CASSVQAGGDNEQFF.

V gene TRBV30 combines with J gene TRBJ2-3; TRBD1 might be the D (6 bases). V gave up 0 bases and J gave up 7 bases, with 11 bases separating them. The CDR3 totals 13 residues. CDR1 is GTSNPN and CDR2 is SVGIG in the germline V gene (reference sequence). The CDR3 spells CAWSVGGRNTQYF. The DNA for the CDR3 is TGTGCCTGGAGTGTTGGGGGCCGGAATACGCAGTATTTT.

V is TRBV28 and J is TRBJ1-2; weak D call: TRBD1 (6 bases). V was pared by 5 bases and J by 6 bases, with 19 bases between. CDR3 length equals 15 residues. Germline V lookup: CDR1 MDHEN, CDR2 SYDVKM. The DNA for the CDR3 is TGTGCCAGCAGTCCCCCAGGTGGCAGGGGCAATGGCTACACCTTC. This codes for CASSPPGGRGNGYTF.

The chain is built from TRBV15 and TRBJ1-5; no firm D call. CDR1 is LNHNV and CDR2 is YYDKDF in the germline V gene (reference sequence). The germline V and J ends were trimmed by 2 bases and 4 bases, with 3 bases remaining between them. The CDR3 has 12 amino acids. The CDR3 DNA reads as TGTGCCACCAGCAGACCTAATCAGCCCCAGCATTTT. Protein product: CATSRPNQPQHF. The variable domain in full, completed from reference TRBV15 and TRBJ1-5, reads DAMVIQNPRYQVTQFGKPVTLSCSQTLNHNVMYWYQQKSSQAPKLLFHYYDKDFNNEADTPDNFQSRRPNTSFCFLDIRSPGLGDTAMYLCATSRPNQPQHFGDGTRLSIL.

This clone showed up many times. The chain joins TRBV7-2 to TRBJ2-1; 9 bases map to TRBD2. The CDR3 is 18 residues long. V lost 5 bases to trimming and J lost 9 bases; unmatched junction nucleotides: 20. Germline values: CDR1 SGHTA, CDR2 FQGNSA. CDR3 sequence (DNA): TGTGCCAGCAGCCCCCCGGCTAGCGGGGAGAGGGGGTACGGTGAGCAGTTCTTC. Translating gives CASSPPASGERGYGEQFF.

The CDR3 spells CASSLYTEAFF. For the CDR3, the DNA is TGTGCCAGCAGCCTTTACACTGAAGCTTTCTTT. The chain couples TRBV7-9 to TRBJ1-1; D is ambiguous. This CDR3 region has 11 residues. Trimming left V 5 bases short and J 3 bases short, with 4 bases between. Germline CDR1 and CDR2: SEHNR and FQNEAQ (reference sequence).

The chain joins TRBV7-6 to TRBJ2-5; D is perhaps TRBD2 (6 bases). In germline, CDR1 is SGHVS, CDR2 FNYEAQ. V was pared by 3 bases and J by 5 bases, with 28 bases between. This CDR3 contains 19 residues. The CDR3 here is CASSLGFLHGVTRSETQYF. DNA of the CDR3: TGTGCCAGCAGCTTGGGGTTCCTGCACGGGGTGACTAGATCCGAGACCCAGTACTTC.

This clone was observed a handful of times. The chain's CDR3 is CASGYSSSVRQQYF. CDR3 DNA sequence: TGTGCCAGCGGATATAGCTCCTCGGTTCGTCAGCAGTACTTC. This rearrangement joins TRBV28 to TRBJ2-7; D not resolved. The CDR3 is 14 residues long. The V gene lost 8 bases and the J gene lost 8 bases, with 22 bases spanning the gap. Germline assignment: CDR1 MDHEN and CDR2 SYDVKM.

The genes are TRBV19 and TRBJ2-7, with 7 bases matching TRBD1. With 5 bases clipped from V and 6 bases from J, the junction kept 7 bases outside the gene matches. The CDR3 contains 13 residues. Germline CDR1 and CDR2: LNHDA and SQIVND (reference sequence). The CDR3 region has the DNA TGTGCCAGTAGTGATATAGGGGGCGCCGAGCAGTACGTC. This sequence encodes CASSDIGGAEQYV.

This chain joins TRBV19 and TRBJ2-1, with TRBD2 identical over 8 bases. There are 15 residues in the CDR3. Germline V gene lookup returns CDR1 LNHDA and CDR2 SQIVND (reference sequence). Trimming removed 2 bases from V and 6 bases from J; junction bases left unmatched: 6. CDR3 DNA sequence: TGTGCCAGTAGTATAACGGTAGCGGGACCCAATGAGCAGTTCTTC. Translated: CASSITVAGPNEQFF.

The V and J genes are TRBV5-6 and TRBJ2-5, with D possibly being TRBD1 (7 bases). The CDR3 length is 15 residues. Germline assignment: CDR1 SGHDT and CDR2 YYEEEE. V gave up 0 bases and J gave up 2 bases, with 11 bases separating them. The CDR3 nucleotides are TGTGCCAGCAGCTTGGAGGCAGGGGGGCAAGAGACCCAGTACTTC. It encodes CASSLEAGGQETQYF.